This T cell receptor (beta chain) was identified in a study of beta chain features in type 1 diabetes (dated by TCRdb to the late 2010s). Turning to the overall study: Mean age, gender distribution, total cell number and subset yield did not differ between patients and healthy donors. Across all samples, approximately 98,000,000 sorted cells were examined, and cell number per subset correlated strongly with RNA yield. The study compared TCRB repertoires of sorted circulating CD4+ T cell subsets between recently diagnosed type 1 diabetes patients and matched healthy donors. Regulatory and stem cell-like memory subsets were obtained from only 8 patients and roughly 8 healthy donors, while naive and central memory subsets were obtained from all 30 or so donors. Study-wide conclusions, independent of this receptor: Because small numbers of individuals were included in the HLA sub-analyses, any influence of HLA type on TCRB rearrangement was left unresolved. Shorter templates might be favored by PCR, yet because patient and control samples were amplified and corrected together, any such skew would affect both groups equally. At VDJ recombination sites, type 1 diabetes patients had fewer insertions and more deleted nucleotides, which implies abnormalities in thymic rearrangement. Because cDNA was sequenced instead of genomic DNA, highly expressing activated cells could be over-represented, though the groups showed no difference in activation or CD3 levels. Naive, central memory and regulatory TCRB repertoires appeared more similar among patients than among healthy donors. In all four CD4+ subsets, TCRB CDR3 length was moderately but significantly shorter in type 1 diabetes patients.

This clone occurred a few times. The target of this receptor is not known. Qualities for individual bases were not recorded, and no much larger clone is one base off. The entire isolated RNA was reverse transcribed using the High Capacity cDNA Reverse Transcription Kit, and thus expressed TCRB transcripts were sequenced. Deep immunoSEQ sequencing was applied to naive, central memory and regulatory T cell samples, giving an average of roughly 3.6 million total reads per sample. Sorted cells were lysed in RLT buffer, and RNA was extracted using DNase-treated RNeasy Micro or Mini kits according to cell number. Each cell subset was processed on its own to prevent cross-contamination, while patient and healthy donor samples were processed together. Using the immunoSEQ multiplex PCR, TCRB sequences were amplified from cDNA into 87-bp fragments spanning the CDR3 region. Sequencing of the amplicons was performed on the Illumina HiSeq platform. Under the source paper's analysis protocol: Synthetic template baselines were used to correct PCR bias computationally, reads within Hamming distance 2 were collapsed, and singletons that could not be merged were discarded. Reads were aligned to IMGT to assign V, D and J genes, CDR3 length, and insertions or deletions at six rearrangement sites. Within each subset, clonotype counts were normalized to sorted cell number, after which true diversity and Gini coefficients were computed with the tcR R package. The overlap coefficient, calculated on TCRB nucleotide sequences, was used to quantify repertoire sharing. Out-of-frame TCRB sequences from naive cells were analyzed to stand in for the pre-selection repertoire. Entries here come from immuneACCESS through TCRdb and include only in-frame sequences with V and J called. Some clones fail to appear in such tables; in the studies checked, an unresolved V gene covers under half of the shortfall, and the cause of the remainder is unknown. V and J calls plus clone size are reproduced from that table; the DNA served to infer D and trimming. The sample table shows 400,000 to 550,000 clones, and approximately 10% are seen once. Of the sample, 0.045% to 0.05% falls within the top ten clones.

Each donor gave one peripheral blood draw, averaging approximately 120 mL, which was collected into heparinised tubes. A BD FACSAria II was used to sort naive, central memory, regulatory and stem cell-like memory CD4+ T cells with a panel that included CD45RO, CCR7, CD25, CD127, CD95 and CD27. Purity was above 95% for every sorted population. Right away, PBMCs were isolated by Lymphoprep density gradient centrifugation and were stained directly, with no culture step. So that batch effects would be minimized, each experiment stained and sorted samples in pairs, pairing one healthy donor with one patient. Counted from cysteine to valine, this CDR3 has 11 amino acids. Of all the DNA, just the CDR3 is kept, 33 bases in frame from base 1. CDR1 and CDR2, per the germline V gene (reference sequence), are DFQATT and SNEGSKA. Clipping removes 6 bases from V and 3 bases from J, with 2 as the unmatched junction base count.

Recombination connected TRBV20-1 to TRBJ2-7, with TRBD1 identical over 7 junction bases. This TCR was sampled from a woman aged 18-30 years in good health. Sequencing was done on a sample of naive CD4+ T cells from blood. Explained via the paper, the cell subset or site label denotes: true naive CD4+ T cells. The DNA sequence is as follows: TGCAGTGCCACAGGGGACTACGAGCAGTACGTC. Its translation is CSATGDYEQYV.